These 17 T cell receptor beta chains were all obtained from the same sample, sequenced in a study of cytomegalovirus exposure and HLA in healthy donors. Sequenced by immunoSEQ multiplex PCR; TCRdb stores in-frame clones only, minus some. The sample shows some 64,000 clones, approximately 96% of them seen only once. Sequencing input: PBMCs. All receptors come from a woman between 18 and 29 years old in good health and CMV-seropositive.

The V gene is TRBV5-4, the J gene TRBJ2-3; a possible D gene is TRBD2 (6 bases). Trimming left V 2 bases short and J 7 bases short, with 14 bases between. This CDR3 spans 14 amino acids. The germline V gene encodes CDR1 SGHNT and CDR2 YYREEE (reference sequence). The CDR3 region has the DNA TGTGCCAGCAGCTTTGCGGAGGGGCGTAATACGCAGTATTTT. Translating gives CASSFAEGRNTQYF. The full variable domain, rest sourced from reference TRBV5-4 and TRBJ2-3, is ETGVTQSPTHLIKTRGQQVTLRCSSQSGHNTVSWYQQALGQGPQFIFQYYREEENGRGNFPPRFSGLQFPNYSSELNVNALELDDSALYLCASSFAEGRNTQYFGPGTRLTVL.

J is TRBJ1-4 and V is TRBV27; tentative D call: TRBD1 (6 bases). Trimming cost V 7 bases and J 8 bases, with 20 bases left between them. The CDR3 runs to 15 residues. Germline V CDR1 and CDR2: MNHEY, SMNVEV (reference sequence). The CDR3 region is CASTPRAGVREKLFF. The CDR3 nucleotides are TGTGCCAGCACTCCCCGGGCAGGGGTAAGGGAAAAACTGTTTTTT.

This sequence joins TRBV7-6 and TRBJ2-7, with 10 bases aligning to TRBD1. The CDR3 has 14 amino acids. The V gene's germline CDR1 is SGHVS and CDR2 FNYEAQ. Trimming removed 8 bases from V and 1 base from J; junction bases left unmatched: 5. CDR3 in amino acids: CASRQGATSYEQYF. The DNA of the CDR3 is TGTGCCAGCCGACAGGGGGCGACTTCCTACGAGCAGTACTTC.

The chain links TRBV28 to TRBJ2-1, with D perhaps matching TRBD2 (7 bases). The CDR3 covers 20 residues. From germline, CDR1 is MDHEN and CDR2 SYDVKM. V was clipped by 6 bases and J by 0 bases, with 27 bases between them. CDR3 bases: TGTGCCAGCAGCTCAGGGGTGCTTGGGACTACACGGAGCTCCTACAATGAGCAGTTCTTC. Its protein is CASSSGVLGTTRSSYNEQFF. Combining the CDR3 with reference TRBV28 and TRBJ2-1 gives the whole variable domain DVKVTQSSRYLVKRTGEKVFLECVQDMDHENMFWYRQDPGLGLRLIYFSYDVKMKEKGDIPEGYSVSREKKERFSLILESASTNQTSMYLCASSSGVLGTTRSSYNEQFFGPGTRLTVL.

This clone has only one observation. The chain is built from TRBV9 and TRBJ2-1; 10 bases agree with TRBD1. The V and J ends lost 1 base and 7 bases, in that order; junction bases with no gene match: 8. Germline V lookup: CDR1 SGDLS, CDR2 YYNGEE. The CDR3 contains 16 residues. The CDR3 here is CASSVFGTGAANEQFF. The CDR3, as DNA: TGTGCCAGCAGCGTATTTGGGACAGGGGCTGCGAATGAGCAGTTCTTC.

The rearrangement uses TRBV5-1 and TRBJ2-2; 11 nucleotides align to TRBD1. The CDR3 is made up of 16 amino acids. V lost 3 bases and J lost 1; bases outside the gene matches: 2. Per germline, CDR1 SGHRS and CDR2 YFSETQ. This CDR3 is CASSWDRGLNTGELFF. The CDR3 DNA follows: TGCGCCAGCAGCTGGGACAGGGGGTTGAACACCGGGGAGCTGTTTTTT.

About this clone itself: A read error may produce the germline difference seen at one junction end. The gene calls are TRBV30 and TRBJ2-1, with TRBD2 matching over 9 bases. Germline loops: CDR1 GTSNPN, CDR2 SVGIG (reference sequence). The CDR3 length is 12 residues. In DNA form, the CDR3 reads TGTGCCTGGAGTCAGGGGGGACTAGCAGATGTCTTC. Protein sequence: CAWSQGGLADVF. The variable domain in full, with the rest retrieved from reference TRBV30 and TRBJ2-1, is SQTIHQWPATLVQPVGSPLSLECTVEGTSNPNLYWYRQAAGRGLQLLFYSVGIGQISSEVPQNLSASRPQDRQFILSSKKLLLSDSGFYLCAWSQGGLADVFGPGTRLTVL.

The V call is TRBV4-2, the J call TRBJ2-1; 7 nucleotides agree with TRBD1. In germline, CDR1 is LGHNA, CDR2 YNFKEQ. With 2 bases clipped from V and 5 bases from J, the junction kept 9 bases outside the gene matches. This CDR3 is built from 16 residues. CDR3 in amino acids: CASSQLGGNTHNEQFF. DNA of the CDR3: TGTGCCAGCAGCCAACTAGGGGGCAACACACACAATGAGCAGTTCTTC.

This rearrangement joins TRBV28 to TRBJ2-2, with 16 nucleotides matching TRBD2. Germline trimming cut 2 bases from V and 6 bases from J; bases unmatched to any gene: 3. The germline V gene has CDR1 MDHEN and CDR2 SYDVKM. This CDR3 has 17 amino acids. The CDR3 DNA sequence: TGTGCCAGCAGTTTAGCTGGGACTAGCGGGAGGGCCGGGGAGCTGTTTTTT. It codes for CASSLAGTSGRAGELFF.

The J gene is TRBJ2-1, the V gene TRBV9; 10 bases line up with TRBD2. This CDR3 contains 16 residues. Trimming took 7 bases from V and 5 from J; bases not matched to a gene: 12. Looked up from germline, CDR1 is SGDLS and CDR2 is YYNGEE. In DNA, the CDR3 is TGTGCCAGCCGCTCGTACGGGACTAGCGCGGACAATGAGCAGTTCTTC. Its protein is CASRSYGTSADNEQFF. The whole variable domain, filled in from reference TRBV9 and TRBJ2-1, reads DSGVTQTPKHLITATGQRVTLRCSPRSGDLSVYWYQQSLDQGLQFLIQYYNGEERAKGNILERFSAQQFPDLHSELNLSSLELGDSALYFCASRSYGTSADNEQFFGPGTRLTVL.

This chain connects TRBV27 to TRBJ2-7; 7 nucleotides align to TRBD1. V trimming: 3 bases; J trimming: 3 bases; junction bases outside the gene matches: 5. Germline CDR1 reads MNHEY; CDR2 reads SMNVEV (reference sequence). This CDR3 spans 14 amino acids. The CDR3 coding sequence is TGTGCCAGCAGTTTGCAGGACAGGAACTACGAGCAGTACTTC. Translating gives CASSLQDRNYEQYF.

The genes are TRBV19 and TRBJ1-2; 7 bases agree with TRBD1. The trim removed 2 bases at V and 5 bases at J, leaving 8 bases unmatched. The CDR3 totals 15 residues. Germline V CDR1 and CDR2: LNHDA, SQIVND (reference sequence). The DNA for the CDR3 is TGTGCCAGTAGTATAAATTCCCCGGGACAGTATGGCTACACCTTC. Protein: CASSINSPGQYGYTF. Based on the CDR3 plus reference TRBV19 and TRBJ1-2, the full variable domain is DGGITQSPKYLFRKEGQNVTLSCEQNLNHDAMYWYRQDPGQGLRLIYYSQIVNDFQKGDIAEGYSVSREKKESFPLTVTSAQKNPTAFYLCASSINSPGQYGYTFGSGTRLTVV.

This clone turned up a few times. The chain uses TRBV7-8 and TRBJ1-1; D is ambiguous. Trimming took off 5 bases at V and 6 bases at J, with 22 bases between the two ends. The germline CDR1 and CDR2 sequences are SGHVS and FQNEAQ. The CDR3 length is 16 residues. CDR3 DNA: TGTGCCAGCAGCCTTGAGTGGGCGTACGATAGTCCTGAAGCTTTCTTT. Amino acid sequence: CASSLEWAYDSPEAFF. Supplemented by reference TRBV7-8 and TRBJ1-1, the full variable domain reads GAGVSQSPRYKVAKRGQDVALRCDPISGHVSLFWYQQALGQGPEFLTYFQNEAQLDKSGLPSDRFFAERPEGSVSTLKIQRTQQEDSAVYLCASSLEWAYDSPEAFFGQGTRLTVV.

This chain uses TRBV6-1 with TRBJ1-5; D uncertain. CDR1 and CDR2 from the germline V gene are MNHNS and SASEGT. Trimming stripped 8 bases from V and 2 bases from J, with 10 bases between. The CDR3 extends over 13 amino acids. The DNA for the CDR3 is TGTGCCAGCCGAGGGAGAGGCAATCAGCCCCAGCATTTT. It translates to CASRGRGNQPQHF.

The chain is built from TRBV9 and TRBJ2-1; the D gene is possibly TRBD2 (6 bases). Per the germline V gene, CDR1 is SGDLS and CDR2 is YYNGEE. V was pared by 3 bases and J by 3 bases, with 13 bases between. CDR3 size: 15 residues. The CDR3 loop is CASSAGPAGYNEQFF. The CDR3 DNA reads as TGTGCCAGCAGCGCTGGCCCAGCGGGCTACAATGAGCAGTTCTTC.

The V gene is TRBV7-9, the J gene TRBJ2-2; 11 nucleotides agree with TRBD2. This CDR3 has 16 amino acids. Germline lookup yields CDR1 SEHNR and CDR2 FQNEAQ (reference sequence). Trimming cost V 4 bases and J 4 bases; bases outside gene matches: 5. CDR3 DNA sequence: TGTGCCAGCAGCTATCGTGGACTAGCGGGCACCGGGGAGCTGTTTTTT. Its translation is CASSYRGLAGTGELFF.

The DNA for the CDR3 is TGTGCCAGCAGGGTTAGACTAGCGGGGGATTTCGAGCAGTACTTC. It is translated as CASRVRLAGDFEQYF. V is TRBV2 and J is TRBJ2-7; TRBD2 aligns across 12 bases. CDR3 length: 15 amino acids. Germline CDR1 and CDR2: SNHLY and FYNNEI. Trimming cost V 6 bases and J 6 bases; bases outside gene matches: 9.